Listed below are T cell receptor beta chains from one sample, sequenced in a study of T-cell reconstitution after alpha-beta-depleted transplantation in children. A single record per CDR3 protein comes from TCRdb applying MiXCR to the PCR reads. The sample has around 700,000 distinct CDR3 sequences, less than 15% seen once. This specimen was PBMCs, taken before TCRalphabeta/CD19-depleted stem cell transplant. These TCRs come from a girl aged 2 to 10 with congenital amegakaryocytic thrombocytopenia, due to receive a stem cell transplant. Both conserved end residues are part of each CDR3. D genes are given only for firm matches. Clone size is shown for a subset of rows, as once, few, many or a class of expanded clone.

abundance	j_gene	d_gene	v_gene	CDR3aa	CDR3nt
many	TRBJ2-3	.	TRBV5-1	CASSTNPSPVTDTQYF	TGCGCCAGCAGCACCAACCCCTCCCCAGTGACAGATACGCAGTATTTT
.	TRBJ2-7	.	TRBV6-5	CASSYSGGTPYEQYF	TGTGCCAGCAGTTACTCCGGTGGCACCCCCTACGAGCAGTACTTC
.	TRBJ2-2	TRBD2	TRBV20-1	CSASPASGRENTGELFF	TGCAGTGCTAGTCCGGCTAGCGGGAGGGAGAACACCGGGGAGCTGTTTTTT
few	TRBJ2-3	TRBD2	TRBV5-1	CASTQTSGYTDTQYF	TGCGCCAGCACCCAGACTAGCGGATACACAGATACGCAGTATTTT
many	TRBJ2-4	.	TRBV10-3	CAIGGSENIQYF	TGTGCCATCGGGGGGTCTGAAAACATTCAGTACTTC
.	TRBJ2-1	TRBD2	TRBV20-1	CSAQGTSPVKGEQFF	TGCAGTGCTCAAGGGACTAGCCCAGTGAAGGGTGAGCAGTTCTTC
many	TRBJ2-5	.	TRBV29-1	CSVGVFQETQYF	TGCAGCGTAGGGGTGTTTCAAGAGACCCAGTACTTC
few	TRBJ1-1	.	TRBV7-2	CASSFSWGGRLDTEAFF	TGTGCCAGCAGCTTCTCCTGGGGGGGGCGTTTGGACACTGAAGCTTTCTTT
many	TRBJ1-6	.	TRBV5-1	CASSLLRTAYSPLHF	TGCGCCAGCAGCTTGCTTAGGACGGCCTATTCACCCCTCCACTTT
many	TRBJ2-2	TRBD2	TRBV10-3	CAIRGTSGRNTGELFF	TGTGCCATCAGGGGTACTAGCGGGAGGAACACCGGGGAGCTGTTTTTT
many	TRBJ2-3	.	TRBV20-1	CSATAGWTDTQYF	TGCAGTGCCACGGCGGGTTGGACAGATACGCAGTATTTT
many	TRBJ2-7	TRBD1	TRBV5-1	CASSPTGISNEQYF	TGCGCCAGCTCCCCGACAGGGATTTCGAACGAGCAGTACTTC
many	TRBJ2-2	.	TRBV20-1	CSVGRGQKGTGELFF	TGCAGTGTTGGTCGCGGACAAAAGGGCACCGGGGAGCTGTTTTTT
.	TRBJ2-1	.	TRBV7-9	CASSLKGGGLDEQFF	TGTGCCAGCAGCTTGAAAGGGGGGGGGTTGGATGAGCAGTTCTTC
many	TRBJ1-1	.	TRBV6-1	CASSDEGIGRAFF	TGTGCCAGCAGTGATGAGGGGATCGGGCGAGCTTTCTTT
many	TRBJ2-2	.	TRBV12-3/TRBV12-4	CASSFGRGNTGELFF	TGTGCCAGCAGTTTTGGGCGGGGGAACACCGGGGAGCTGTTTTTT
few	TRBJ2-1	TRBD2	TRBV10-3	CAISHQEGVAGDRYNEQFF	TGTGCCATCAGTCACCAGGAGGGGGTAGCGGGGGATCGTTACAATGAGCAGTTCTTC
.	TRBJ1-2	TRBD1	TRBV10-1	CASSAGTGANYGYTF	TGCGCCAGCAGTGCGGGGACAGGCGCTAACTATGGCTACACCTTC
many	TRBJ2-7	.	TRBV12-3/TRBV12-4	CASSTPSYEQYF	TGTGCCAGCAGCACGCCTTCCTACGAGCAGTACTTC
.	TRBJ2-2	TRBD2	TRBV6-1	CASSNSGRVDTGELFF	TGTGCCAGCAGCAATAGCGGGAGGGTGGACACCGGGGAGCTGTTTTTT
many	TRBJ1-1	TRBD1	TRBV29-1	CSVGQGAWNTEAFF	TGCAGCGTAGGACAGGGAGCTTGGAACACTGAAGCTTTCTTT
few	TRBJ1-5	TRBD1	TRBV5-1	CASSSTGAPNQPQHF	TGCGCCAGCAGCTCGACAGGGGCCCCCAATCAGCCCCAGCATTTT
many	TRBJ2-3	.	TRBV5-1	CASSLDRTGDTQYF	TGCGCCAGCAGCCTTGACAGGACCGGAGATACGCAGTATTTT
.	TRBJ2-3	.	TRBV6-2/TRBV6-3	CASSYSTSRHTDTQYF	TGTGCCAGCAGTTATTCCACCTCGAGACATACAGATACGCAGTATTTT
.	TRBJ2-2	.	TRBV20-1	CSARRGLDPGELFF	TGCAGTGCTAGGCGAGGGCTGGACCCCGGGGAGCTGTTTTTT
few	TRBJ1-1	.	TRBV29-1	CSVGAGSTEAFF	TGCAGCGTTGGTGCGGGGTCCACTGAAGCTTTCTTT
few	TRBJ2-7	.	TRBV5-6	CASSKVESSEQYF	TGTGCCAGCAGCAAGGTAGAAAGCTCCGAGCAGTACTTC
many	TRBJ2-5	TRBD1	TRBV6-1	CATRRRQGEETQYF	TGTGCCACCCGCCGGCGACAGGGTGAAGAGACCCAGTACTTC
many	TRBJ2-7	.	TRBV28	CASSTTERFRSSYEQYF	TGTGCCAGCAGCACGACAGAACGCTTCCGGAGCTCCTACGAGCAGTACTTC
many	TRBJ2-1	TRBD1	TRBV4-1	CASTPWASGTGSIEQFF	TGCGCCAGCACCCCTTGGGCGTCTGGGACAGGGTCTATTGAGCAGTTCTTC
many	TRBJ1-1	.	TRBV5-1	CASSILDQNTEAFF	TGCGCCAGCAGCATTTTGGACCAGAACACTGAAGCTTTCTTT
many	TRBJ2-5	TRBD2	TRBV5-1	CASNLAGEVETQYF	TGCGCCAGCAATCTAGCGGGAGAGGTAGAGACCCAGTACTTC
few	TRBJ2-1	TRBD2	TRBV9	CASSASGRINNEQFF	TGTGCCAGCAGCGCTAGCGGGAGGATTAACAATGAGCAGTTCTTC
few	TRBJ1-2	.	TRBV24-1	CATSDRTTNYGYTF	TGTGCCACCAGTGATCGGACAACTAACTATGGCTACACCTTC
many	TRBJ2-7	.	TRBV29-1	CSASDSYEQYF	TGCAGCGCCTCGGACAGCTACGAGCAGTACTTC
few	TRBJ1-1	.	TRBV20-1	CSARDTHPEAFF	TGCAGTGCTAGGGACACACACCCTGAAGCTTTCTTT
.	TRBJ2-5	TRBD1	TRBV7-6	CASSSLGTGQETQYF	TGTGCCAGCAGCTCCCTCGGGACAGGTCAAGAGACCCAGTACTTC
few	TRBJ2-5	.	TRBV30	CAWSVGAPKGQYF	TGTGCCTGGAGTGTAGGCGCTCCGAAGGGCCAGTACTTC
many	TRBJ1-2	.	TRBV12-3/TRBV12-4	CASSSGIDYGYTF	TGTGCCAGCAGTTCCGGCATCGACTATGGCTACACCTTC
few	TRBJ2-1	TRBD2	TRBV4-1	CASSQGEREYEQFF	TGCGCCAGCAGCCAAGGCGAGCGGGAGTATGAGCAGTTCTTC
many	TRBJ2-2	.	TRBV5-1	CASSPGTNTGELFF	TGTGCCAGCAGCCCAGGGACAAACACCGGGGAGCTGTTTTTT
many	TRBJ2-5	TRBD2	TRBV12-3/TRBV12-4	CASGELAEETQYF	TGTGCCAGCGGGGAACTAGCGGAAGAGACCCAGTACTTC
many	TRBJ1-5	.	TRBV7-8	CASSYLPGQPQHF	TGTGCCAGCAGCTATCTCCCAGGGCAGCCCCAGCATTTT
once	TRBJ1-3	.	TRBV29-1	CSVETGRVSGNTIYF	TGCAGCGTTGAAACTGGCAGGGTGTCGGGAAACACCATATATTTT
many	TRBJ2-2	TRBD2	TRBV7-9	CASVLSGGSTGELFF	TGTGCCAGCGTTCTGTCGGGAGGATCTACCGGGGAGCTGTTTTTT
few	TRBJ2-7	TRBD1	TRBV5-1	CASSSDRGLHYEQYF	TGCGCCAGCAGCTCGGACAGGGGGTTACACTACGAGCAGTACTTC
.	TRBJ1-5	TRBD1	TRBV7-9	CASSFSGGLSNQPQHF	TGTGCCAGCAGCTTCTCAGGGGGCCTTAGCAATCAGCCCCAGCATTTT
few	TRBJ2-7	.	TRBV29-1	CSVRKTRSYEQYF	TGCAGCGTTCGAAAGACAAGATCCTACGAGCAGTACTTC
.	TRBJ2-7	TRBD2	TRBV30	CAWSVGIAGFSEQYF	TGTGCCTGGAGTGTGGGGATAGCGGGGTTCAGCGAGCAGTACTTC
many	TRBJ2-1	.	TRBV5-1	CASSRETGYNEQFF	TGCGCCAGCAGCCGCGAGACAGGTTACAATGAGCAGTTCTTC
few	TRBJ2-3	.	TRBV10-2	CASSEQGATDTQYF	TGCGCCAGCAGTGAGCAGGGAGCCACAGATACGCAGTATTTT
few	TRBJ2-3	TRBD2	TRBV7-1	CASRSKAFGTSGSQALTDTQYF	TGTGCCAGCAGATCTAAGGCATTTGGGACTAGCGGGAGTCAGGCCCTCACAGATACGCAGTATTTT
few	TRBJ2-1	.	TRBV5-5	CASSLTAGSLNEQFF	TGTGCCAGCAGCTTGACGGCAGGGTCTCTCAATGAGCAGTTCTTC
few	TRBJ2-2	.	TRBV20-1	CSASGYNTGELFF	TGCAGTGCTAGCGGTTATAACACCGGGGAGCTGTTTTTT
few	TRBJ1-1	TRBD1	TRBV7-9	CASSMTGGTEAFF	TGTGCCAGCAGCATGACAGGGGGCACTGAAGCTTTCTTT